The T cell receptor beta chain described here comes from a study of T cell responses to AZD1222 COVID-19 vaccine. Turning to the study itself: The analysis combined second doses at about 4 or about 12 weeks.

Findings and limits, study-wide: The study found Spike-specific TCR breadth and depth rose after two AZD1222 doses. The donors showed a predominance of white British ancestry and of females, with possible underestimation of clonal diversity. Mapped onto spike, vaccine-associated CD4 TCRs spanned it and were dominant at 160-218 and 743-854.

Germline V gene lookup returns CDR1 LNHNV and CDR2 YYDKDF (reference sequence). CDR3 size: 13 residues. Unmatched junction bases numbered 5, after V lost 4 bases and J lost 6 bases. Points on this clone: Its antigen is as yet unknown.

Data came from immunoSEQ multiplex PCR; TCRdb stores just in-frame clones and leaves some out. The table shows about 150,000 clones, with 80% to 95% occurring only once. The clonotype was recovered from an adult in good health. This chain connects TRBV15 to TRBJ1-1; TRBD1 agrees at 7 bases. The sample here was peripheral blood, taken on day 0 of AZD1222 vaccination. CDR3 amino acids: CATSTQTGAEAFF. The CDR3 coding sequence is TGTGCCACCAGCACCCAAACAGGGGCTGAAGCTTTCTTT. The entire variable domain, with the rest obtained from reference TRBV15 and TRBJ1-1, is as follows: DAMVIQNPRYQVTQFGKPVTLSCSQTLNHNVMYWYQQKSSQAPKLLFHYYDKDFNNEADTPDNFQSRRPNTSFCFLDIRSPGLGDTAMYLCATSTQTGAEAFFGQGTRLTVV.